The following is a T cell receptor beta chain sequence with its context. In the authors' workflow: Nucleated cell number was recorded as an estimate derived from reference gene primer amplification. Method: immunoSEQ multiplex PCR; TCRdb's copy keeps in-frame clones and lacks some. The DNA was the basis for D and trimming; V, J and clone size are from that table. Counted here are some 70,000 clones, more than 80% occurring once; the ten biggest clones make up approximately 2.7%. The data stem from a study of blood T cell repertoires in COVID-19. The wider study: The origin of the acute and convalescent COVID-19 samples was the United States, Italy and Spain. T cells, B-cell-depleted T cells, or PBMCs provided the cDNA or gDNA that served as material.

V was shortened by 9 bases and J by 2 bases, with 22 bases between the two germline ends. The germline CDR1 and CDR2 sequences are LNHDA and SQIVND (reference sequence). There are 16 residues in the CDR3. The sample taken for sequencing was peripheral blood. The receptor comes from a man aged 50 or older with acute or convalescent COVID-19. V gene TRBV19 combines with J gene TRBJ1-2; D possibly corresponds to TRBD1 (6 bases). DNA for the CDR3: TGTGCCAGCCTGGGGGCGGGTGGACGTAGAAACTATGGCTACACCTTC. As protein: CASLGAGGRRNYGYTF. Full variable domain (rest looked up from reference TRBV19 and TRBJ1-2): DGGITQSPKYLFRKEGQNVTLSCEQNLNHDAMYWYRQDPGQGLRLIYYSQIVNDFQKGDIAEGYSVSREKKESFPLTVTSAQKNPTAFYLCASLGAGGRRNYGYTFGSGTRLTVV.